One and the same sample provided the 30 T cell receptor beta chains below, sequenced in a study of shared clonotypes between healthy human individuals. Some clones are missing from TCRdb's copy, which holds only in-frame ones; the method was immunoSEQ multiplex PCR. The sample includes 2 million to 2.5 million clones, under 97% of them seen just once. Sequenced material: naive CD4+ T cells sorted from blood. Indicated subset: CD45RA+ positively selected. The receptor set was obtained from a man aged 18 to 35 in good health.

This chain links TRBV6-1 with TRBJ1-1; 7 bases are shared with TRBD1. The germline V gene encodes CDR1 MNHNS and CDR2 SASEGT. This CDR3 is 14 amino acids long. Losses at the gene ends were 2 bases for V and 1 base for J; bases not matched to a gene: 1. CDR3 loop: CASSERQGNTEAFF. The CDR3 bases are TGTGCCAGCAGTGAAAGACAGGGGAACACTGAAGCTTTCTTT.

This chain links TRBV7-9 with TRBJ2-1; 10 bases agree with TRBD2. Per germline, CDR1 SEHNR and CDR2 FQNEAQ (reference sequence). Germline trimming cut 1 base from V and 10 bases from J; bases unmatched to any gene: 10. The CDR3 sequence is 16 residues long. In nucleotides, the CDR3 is TGTGCCAGCAGCTTAGGAGGGGCTAGCGGGAGCGGGGAGCAGTTCTTC. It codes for CASSLGGASGSGEQFF.

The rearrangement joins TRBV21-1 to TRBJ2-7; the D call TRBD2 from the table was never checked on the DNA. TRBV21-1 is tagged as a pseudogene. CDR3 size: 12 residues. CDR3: CASSRLPYEQYF. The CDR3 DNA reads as TGTGCCAGCAGCAGACTGCCCTACGAGCAGTACTTC.

The CDR3 here is CASSLGGTLSGNTIYF. The CDR3 DNA reads as TGTGCCAGCAGCTTGGGGGGGACACTCTCTGGAAACACCATATATTTT. The chain uses TRBV7-2 and TRBJ1-3; D is perhaps TRBD1 (6 bases). The CDR3 sequence is 16 residues long. V dropped 3 bases and J dropped 0 bases, with 12 bases sitting between them. Germline CDR1 SGHTA, CDR2 FQGNSA.

The CDR3, as DNA: TGTGCCAGCAGTTACTCAGGGTCGGAGACCCAGTACTTC. It translates to CASSYSGSETQYF. The V call is TRBV6-6, the J call TRBJ2-5, with D unclear. V was trimmed by 0 bases and J by 5 bases, leaving 7 bases between them. The CDR3 contains 13 residues. The V gene's germline CDR1 is MNHNY and CDR2 SVGAGI (reference sequence).

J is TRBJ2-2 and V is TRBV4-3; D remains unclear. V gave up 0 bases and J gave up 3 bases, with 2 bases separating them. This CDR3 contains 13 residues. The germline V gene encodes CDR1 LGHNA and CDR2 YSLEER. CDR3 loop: CASSQDDTGELFF. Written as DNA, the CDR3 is TGCGCCAGCAGCCAAGATGACACCGGGGAGCTGTTTTTT.

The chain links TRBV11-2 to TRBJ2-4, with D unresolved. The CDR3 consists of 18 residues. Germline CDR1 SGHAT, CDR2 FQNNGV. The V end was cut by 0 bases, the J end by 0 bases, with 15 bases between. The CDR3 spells CASSLEGSDLRAKNIQYF. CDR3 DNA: TGTGCCAGCAGCTTAGAAGGGTCGGACCTCAGAGCCAAAAACATTCAGTACTTC.

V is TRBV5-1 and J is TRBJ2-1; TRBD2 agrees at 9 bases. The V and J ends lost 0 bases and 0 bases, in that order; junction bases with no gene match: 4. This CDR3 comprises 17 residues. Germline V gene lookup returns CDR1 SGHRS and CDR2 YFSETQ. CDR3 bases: TGCGCCAGCAGCTTGGGGGCGGGAGGGAGCTCCTACAATGAGCAGTTCTTC. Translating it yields CASSLGAGGSSYNEQFF.

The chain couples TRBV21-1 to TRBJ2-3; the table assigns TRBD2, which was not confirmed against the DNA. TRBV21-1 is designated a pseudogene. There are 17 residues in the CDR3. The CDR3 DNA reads TGTGCCAGCAGCAAATCCTCTGGACTAGCGGGAGGGAATACGCAGTATTTT. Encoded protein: CASSKSSGLAGGNTQYF.

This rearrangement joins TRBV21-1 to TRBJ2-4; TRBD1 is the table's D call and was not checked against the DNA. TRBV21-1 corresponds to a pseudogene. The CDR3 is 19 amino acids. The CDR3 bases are TGTGCCAGCAGTGGCCCCGGGACAGGGGACCCCCTAGCCAAAAACATTCAGTACTTC. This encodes CASSGPGTGDPLAKNIQYF.

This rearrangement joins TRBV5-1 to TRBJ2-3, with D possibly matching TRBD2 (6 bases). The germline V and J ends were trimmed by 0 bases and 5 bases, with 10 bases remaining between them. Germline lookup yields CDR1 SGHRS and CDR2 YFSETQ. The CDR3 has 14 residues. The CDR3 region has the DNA TGCGCCAGCAGCTTGGATCCCGGGGGAGATACGCAGTATTTT. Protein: CASSLDPGGDTQYF.

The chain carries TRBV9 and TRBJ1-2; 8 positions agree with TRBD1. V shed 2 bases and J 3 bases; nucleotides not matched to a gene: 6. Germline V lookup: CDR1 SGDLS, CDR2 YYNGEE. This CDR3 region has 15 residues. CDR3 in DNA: TGTGCCAGCAGCGTGGGCGACAGGGGATACTATGGCTACACCTTC. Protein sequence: CASSVGDRGYYGYTF.

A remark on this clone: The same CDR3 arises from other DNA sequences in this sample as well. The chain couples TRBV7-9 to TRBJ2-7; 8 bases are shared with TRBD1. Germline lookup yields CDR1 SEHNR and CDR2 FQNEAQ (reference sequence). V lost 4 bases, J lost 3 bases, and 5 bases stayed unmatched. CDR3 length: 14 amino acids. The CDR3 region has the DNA TGTGCCAGCAGCTCCGGGACAGGCAACTACGAGCAGTACTTC. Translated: CASSSGTGNYEQYF.

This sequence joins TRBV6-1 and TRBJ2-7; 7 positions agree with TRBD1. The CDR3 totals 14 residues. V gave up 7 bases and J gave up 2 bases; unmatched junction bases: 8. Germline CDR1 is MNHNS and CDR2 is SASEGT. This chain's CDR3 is CASNLDRITYEQYF. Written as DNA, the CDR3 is TGTGCCAGCAACTTGGACAGGATTACCTACGAGCAGTACTTC.

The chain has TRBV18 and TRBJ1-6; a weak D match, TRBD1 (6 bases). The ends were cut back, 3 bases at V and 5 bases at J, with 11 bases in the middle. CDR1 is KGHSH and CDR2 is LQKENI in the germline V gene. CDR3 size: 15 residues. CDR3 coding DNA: TGTGCCAGCTCACCGGGGGCAGATGATAATTCACCCCTCCACTTT. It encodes CASSPGADDNSPLHF.

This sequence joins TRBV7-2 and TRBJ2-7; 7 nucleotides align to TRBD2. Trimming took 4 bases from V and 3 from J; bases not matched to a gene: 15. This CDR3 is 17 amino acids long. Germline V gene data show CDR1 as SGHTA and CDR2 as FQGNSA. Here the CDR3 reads CASSSKVAGVNFYEQYF. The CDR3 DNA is TGTGCCAGCAGCTCAAAGGTGGCGGGGGTTAATTTCTACGAGCAGTACTTC.

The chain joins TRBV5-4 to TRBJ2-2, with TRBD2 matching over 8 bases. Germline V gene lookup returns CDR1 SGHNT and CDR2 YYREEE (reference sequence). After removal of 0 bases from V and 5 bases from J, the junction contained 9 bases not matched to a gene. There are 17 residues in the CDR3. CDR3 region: CASSLAMIAGSTGELFF. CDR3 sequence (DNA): TGTGCCAGCAGCTTGGCCATGATAGCGGGATCGACCGGGGAGCTGTTTTTT.

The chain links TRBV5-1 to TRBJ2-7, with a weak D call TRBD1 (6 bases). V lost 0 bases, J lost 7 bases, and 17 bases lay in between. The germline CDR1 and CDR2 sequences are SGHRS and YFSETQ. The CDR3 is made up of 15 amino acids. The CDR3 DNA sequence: TGCGCCAGCAGCTTGGCCGGCAGGGGCGTTGGGGAGCAGTACTTC. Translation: CASSLAGRGVGEQYF.

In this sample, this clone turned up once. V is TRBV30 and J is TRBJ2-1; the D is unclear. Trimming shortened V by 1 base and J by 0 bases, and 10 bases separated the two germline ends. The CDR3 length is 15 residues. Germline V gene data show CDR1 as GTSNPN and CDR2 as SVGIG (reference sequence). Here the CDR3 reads CAWSAGLVSYNEQFF. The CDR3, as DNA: TGTGCCTGGAGTGCGGGCCTGGTCTCCTACAATGAGCAGTTCTTC.

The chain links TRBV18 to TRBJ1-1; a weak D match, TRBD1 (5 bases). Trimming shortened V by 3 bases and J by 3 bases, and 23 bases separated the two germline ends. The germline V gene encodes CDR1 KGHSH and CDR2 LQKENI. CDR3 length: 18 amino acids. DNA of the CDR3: TGTGCCAGCTCACCGCAGATGGAGGGGAGGTATAGGGACACTGAAGCTTTCTTT. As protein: CASSPQMEGRYRDTEAFF.

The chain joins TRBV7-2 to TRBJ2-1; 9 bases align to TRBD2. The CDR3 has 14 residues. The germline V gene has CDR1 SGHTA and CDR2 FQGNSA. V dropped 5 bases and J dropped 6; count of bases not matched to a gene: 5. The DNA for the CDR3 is TGTGCCAGCAGCCCTATAGCGGGAGTCAATGAGCAGTTCTTC. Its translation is CASSPIAGVNEQFF.

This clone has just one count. The CDR3 DNA sequence: TGTGCCAGCAGCTTAGGGGCTAGCGGGATTGGGGAGACCCAGTACTTC. Its protein is CASSLGASGIGETQYF. This sequence joins TRBV11-2 and TRBJ2-5, with 9 bases matching TRBD2. The V gene end was trimmed by 1 base and the J gene end by 5 bases; junction bases not matched to a gene: 8. This CDR3 contains 16 residues. The V gene's germline CDR1 is SGHAT and CDR2 FQNNGV.

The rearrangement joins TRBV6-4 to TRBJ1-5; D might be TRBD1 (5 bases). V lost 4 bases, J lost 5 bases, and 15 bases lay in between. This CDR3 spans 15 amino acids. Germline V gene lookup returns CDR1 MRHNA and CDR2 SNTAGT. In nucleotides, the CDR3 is TGTGCCAGCAGTGTCCGGGGGTTAGGGGATCAGCCCCAGCATTTT. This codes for CASSVRGLGDQPQHF.

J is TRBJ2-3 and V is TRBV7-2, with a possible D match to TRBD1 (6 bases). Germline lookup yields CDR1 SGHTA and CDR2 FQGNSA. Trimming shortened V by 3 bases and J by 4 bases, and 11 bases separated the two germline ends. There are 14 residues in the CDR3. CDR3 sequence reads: CASSFVGGADTQYF. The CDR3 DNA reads TGTGCCAGCAGCTTTGTAGGGGGAGCAGATACGCAGTATTTT.

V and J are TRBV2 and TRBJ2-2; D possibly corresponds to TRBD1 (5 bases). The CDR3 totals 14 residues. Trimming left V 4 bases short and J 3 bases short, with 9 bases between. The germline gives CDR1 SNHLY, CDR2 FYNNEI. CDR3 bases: TGTGCCAGCAGTGCTCCCAGGGACACCGGGGAGCTGTTTTTT. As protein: CASSAPRDTGELFF.

The CDR3, as DNA: TGTGCCAGCAGCGCCGGGACTTGGTACCAAGAGACCCAGTACTTC. Its translation is CASSAGTWYQETQYF. The chain has TRBV7-2 and TRBJ2-5; TRBD2 is a possible D gene (6 bases). Trimming removed 5 bases from V and 0 bases from J, with 13 bases in between. This CDR3 is built from 15 residues. The germline V gene has CDR1 SGHTA and CDR2 FQGNSA.

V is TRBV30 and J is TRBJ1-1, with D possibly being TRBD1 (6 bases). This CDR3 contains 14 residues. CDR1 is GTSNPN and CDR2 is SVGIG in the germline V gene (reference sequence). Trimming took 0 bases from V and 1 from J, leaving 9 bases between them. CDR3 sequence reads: CAWSVAGANTEAFF. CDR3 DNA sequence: TGTGCCTGGAGTGTAGCAGGGGCGAACACTGAAGCTTTCTTT.

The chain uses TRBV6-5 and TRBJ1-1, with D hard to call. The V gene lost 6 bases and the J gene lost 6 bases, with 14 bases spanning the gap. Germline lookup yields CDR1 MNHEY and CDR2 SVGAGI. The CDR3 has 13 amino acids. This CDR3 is CASSRGPSAEAFF. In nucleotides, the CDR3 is TGTGCCAGCAGCCGAGGACCATCCGCTGAAGCTTTCTTT.

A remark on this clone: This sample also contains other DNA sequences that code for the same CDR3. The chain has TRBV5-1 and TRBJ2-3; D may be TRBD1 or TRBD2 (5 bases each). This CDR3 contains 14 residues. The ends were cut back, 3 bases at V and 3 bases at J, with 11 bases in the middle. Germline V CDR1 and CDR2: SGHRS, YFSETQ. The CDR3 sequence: CASSSTGATDTQYF. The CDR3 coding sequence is TGCGCCAGCAGCTCCACCGGGGCTACAGATACGCAGTATTTT.

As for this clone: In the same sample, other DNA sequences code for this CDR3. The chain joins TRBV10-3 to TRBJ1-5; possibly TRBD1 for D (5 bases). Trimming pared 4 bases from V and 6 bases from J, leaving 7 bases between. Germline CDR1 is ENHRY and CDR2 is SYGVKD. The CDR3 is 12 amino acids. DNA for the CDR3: TGTGCCATCAGTGCAGGGAGTCAGCCCCAGCATTTT. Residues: CAISAGSQPQHF.